The 24 T cell receptor beta chains below all came from one sample that was sequenced in a study of blood T cell repertoires in COVID-19. Assay: immunoSEQ multiplex PCR; the TCRdb copy retains only in-frame clones and omits some. The sample carries under 200,000 clones, 65% to 85% recorded once. Material: PBMCs or T cells enriched from blood (not recorded which). Receptor source: a woman between 45 and 65 years old in a cohort exposed to, infected with or recovered from COVID-19 (not recorded which).

V usage is TRBV4-2 and J usage is TRBJ2-1, with 9 bases that match TRBD2. The CDR3 totals 16 residues. The V segment lost 1 base and the J segment 6 bases; nucleotides outside the gene matches: 7. The germline V gene encodes CDR1 LGHNA and CDR2 YNFKEQ. The CDR3 DNA is TGTGCCAGCAGCCAAGGTGAGGGCGGGAGGGGCAATGAGCAGTTCTTC. Amino acids: CASSQGEGGRGNEQFF.

The chain has TRBV27 and TRBJ2-3; a weak D match, TRBD1 (6 bases). The V gene lost 5 bases and the J gene lost 0 bases, with 12 bases spanning the gap. Looked up from germline, CDR1 is MNHEY and CDR2 is SMNVEV (reference sequence). The CDR3 is 15 amino acids. The CDR3 DNA reads as TGTGCCAGCAGTGACAACAGGGATAGCACAGATACGCAGTATTTT. This gives the protein CASSDNRDSTDTQYF.

The chain employs TRBV28 and TRBJ2-3, with 9 nucleotides matching TRBD2. The CDR3 loop spans 16 amino acids. V lost 3 bases, J lost 8 bases, and 12 bases stayed unmatched. From germline, CDR1 is MDHEN and CDR2 SYDVKM. The CDR3 region has the DNA TGTGCCAGCAGTTTTCTCGCGGGGGGGCCCATTGGTACGCAGTATTTT. Protein product: CASSFLAGGPIGTQYF.

The rearrangement joins TRBV14 to TRBJ2-1; 11 bases fit TRBD2. The junction had 8 bases not matched to a gene; V was cut back by 5 bases and J by 8 bases. CDR1 is SGHDN and CDR2 is FVKESK in the germline V gene. This CDR3 has 15 amino acids. CDR3: CASSALAGAFDEQFF. The CDR3 region has the DNA TGTGCCAGCAGCGCACTAGCGGGGGCCTTCGATGAGCAGTTCTTC.

The chain links TRBV5-5 to TRBJ1-2; D is unresolved. The germline CDR1 and CDR2 sequences are SGHKS and YYEKEE (reference sequence). The CDR3 runs to 11 residues. The germline V and J ends were trimmed by 1 base and 8 bases, with 6 bases remaining between them. Written as DNA, the CDR3 is TGTGCCAGCAGCTTGCGGGTAGGCTACACCTTC. Its protein product is CASSLRVGYTF.

The chain is built from TRBV7-9 and TRBJ1-1; 7 nucleotides align to TRBD1. Germline CDR1 SEHNR, CDR2 FQNEAQ (reference sequence). The CDR3 sequence is 14 residues long. V trimming: 5 bases; J trimming: 0 bases; junction bases outside the gene matches: 3. CDR3 nucleotides: TGTGCCAGCAGCCCGGGACAGTTGAACACTGAAGCTTTCTTT. Amino acid sequence: CASSPGQLNTEAFF.

The gene calls are TRBV6-5 and TRBJ1-1; D gene ambiguous. Germline loops: CDR1 MNHEY, CDR2 SVGAGI. This CDR3 is built from 14 residues. Trimming pared 7 bases from V and 3 bases from J, leaving 15 bases between. CDR3 coding DNA: TGTGCCAGCATGATACGCCACCGGGACACTGAAGCTTTCTTT. It translates to CASMIRHRDTEAFF.

This clone turned up a few times. The chain's CDR3 is CASSFQGLQETQYF. CDR3 DNA sequence: TGCGCCAGCAGCTTCCAGGGTCTCCAAGAGACCCAGTACTTC. This chain links TRBV5-1 with TRBJ2-5; possible D gene TRBD1, 5 bases. Germline loops: CDR1 SGHRS, CDR2 YFSETQ. CDR3 length: 14 residues. Trimming pared 2 bases from V and 1 base from J, leaving 9 bases between. The whole variable domain, filled in from reference TRBV5-1 and TRBJ2-5, reads KAGVTQTPRYLIKTRGQQVTLSCSPISGHRSVSWYQQTPGQGLQFLFEYFSETQRNKGNFPGRFSGRQFSNSRSEMNVSTLELGDSALYLCASSFQGLQETQYFGPGTRLLVL.

This sequence joins TRBV20-1 and TRBJ1-2; D is ambiguous. Germline CDR1 reads DFQATT; CDR2 reads SNEGSKA (reference sequence). Trimming stripped 3 bases from V and 6 bases from J, with 8 bases between. CDR3 size: 11 residues. The CDR3 is CSASGEDGYTF. DNA of the CDR3: TGCAGTGCTAGCGGGGAGGATGGCTACACCTTC.

The chain carries TRBV28 and TRBJ2-7; D gene uncertain. Germline V gives CDR1 MDHEN, CDR2 SYDVKM. V lost 3 bases to trimming and J lost 2 bases, with 5 bases between them. The length of the CDR3 is 12 residues. CDR3 DNA sequence: TGTGCCAGCAGTTTTGGGCCCTACGAGCAGTACTTC. Encoded protein: CASSFGPYEQYF.

CDR3: CASSMDTHEQYF. CDR3 sequence (DNA): TGTGCCAGTAGTATGGACACCCACGAGCAGTACTTC. The chain carries TRBV19 and TRBJ2-7; D possibly corresponds to TRBD1 (5 bases). The CDR3 sequence is 12 residues long. Germline-derived CDR1 and CDR2 are LNHDA and SQIVND (reference sequence). The germline V and J ends were trimmed by 3 bases and 5 bases, with 8 bases remaining between them.

This chain joins TRBV19 and TRBJ1-2; 7 positions agree with TRBD1. CDR3 length: 14 amino acids. Germline CDR1 and CDR2: LNHDA and SQIVND (reference sequence). Trimming removed 3 bases from V and 6 bases from J; junction bases left unmatched: 7. The CDR3 loop reads CASSMDRSIDGYTF. The DNA of the CDR3 is TGTGCCAGTAGTATGGACAGGAGCATAGATGGCTACACCTTC. Full variable domain (remainder filled in from reference TRBV19 and TRBJ1-2): DGGITQSPKYLFRKEGQNVTLSCEQNLNHDAMYWYRQDPGQGLRLIYYSQIVNDFQKGDIAEGYSVSREKKESFPLTVTSAQKNPTAFYLCASSMDRSIDGYTFGSGTRLTVV.

As regards this clone: A junction boundary mismatches the germline segment, possibly from a read error. The rearrangement joins TRBV7-7 to TRBJ2-7; D gene uncertain. The CDR3 extends over 13 amino acids. Germline V gives CDR1 SSHAT, CDR2 FNYEAQ (reference sequence). The CDR3 DNA sequence: TGTGCTAGCAGCTTAGAACTGACCTACGAGCAGTACTTC. It translates to CASSLELTYEQYF.

This clone turned up a few times. The CDR3 DNA is TGCGCCAGCACTAGCTACGAGCAGTACTTC. Residues: CASTSYEQYF. The rearrangement joins TRBV23-1 to TRBJ2-7; D is unclear. TRBV23-1 is annotated as an ORF whose role is uncertain. V lost 7 bases to trimming and J lost 3 bases, with 4 bases between them. This CDR3 has 10 amino acids.

In this sample, this clone turned up a few times. V usage is TRBV5-4 and J usage is TRBJ2-7; TRBD1 matches 10 bases. V was clipped by 0 bases and J by 3 bases; unmatched bases: 6. Germline V CDR1 and CDR2: SGHNT, YYREEE (reference sequence). CDR3 length: 16 amino acids. The CDR3 DNA is TGTGCCAGCAGCTTGGAACCGGGACAGGGGATCTACGAGCAGTACTTC. Translated, it gives CASSLEPGQGIYEQYF.

This clone was picked up a small number of times. The V gene is TRBV15, the J gene TRBJ1-5; D not certain. Germline CDR1 LNHNV, CDR2 YYDKDF (reference sequence). Trimming cost V 5 bases and J 9 bases, with 17 bases left between them. The length of the CDR3 is 14 residues. The CDR3 nucleotides are TGTGCCACCAGCCCCGACCCCCGCGGAGGGCCCCAGCATTTT. Amino acid sequence: CATSPDPRGGPQHF.

This sequence joins TRBV4-1 and TRBJ2-1; 9 nucleotides match TRBD1. The CDR3 extends over 17 amino acids. V shed 5 bases, J shed 5 bases, and the junction held 13 bases outside the gene matches. Per germline, CDR1 MGHRA and CDR2 YSYEKL. CDR3 sequence reads: CASSGNRGLLSDNEQFF. For the CDR3, the DNA is TGCGCCAGCAGCGGCAACAGGGGGCTCCTTTCCGACAATGAGCAGTTCTTC.

The V and J genes are TRBV3-1 (or the pseudogene TRBV3-2) and TRBJ2-4; possibly TRBD1 for D (5 bases). The V end lost 4 bases, the J end lost 4 bases, and 11 bases lay between the germline ends. The CDR3 totals 14 residues. Germline CDR1 reads LGHDT; CDR2 reads YNNKEL (reference sequence). CDR3 DNA: TGTGCCAGCAGCCCACAGGAGCTAAAAAACATTCAGTACTTC. Protein sequence: CASSPQELKNIQYF.

The chain is built from TRBV14 and TRBJ1-2; D call uncertain. Germline assignment: CDR1 SGHDN and CDR2 FVKESK. CDR3 length equals 11 residues. The V end lost 1 base, the J end lost 10 bases, and 7 bases lay between the germline ends. CDR3 sequence: CASSQGAIYTF. The CDR3 coding sequence is TGTGCCAGCAGCCAAGGCGCGATCTACACCTTC.

The V gene is TRBV11-2, the J gene TRBJ1-2; 7 nucleotides line up with TRBD1. Germline V gene lookup returns CDR1 SGHAT and CDR2 FQNNGV. J was trimmed by 5 bases and V by 4 bases; bases with no gene match: 4. There are 13 residues in the CDR3. The CDR3, as DNA: TGTGCCAGCAGCTCCGGACAGGTTTATGGCTACACCTTC. Translating gives CASSSGQVYGYTF.

The chain combines TRBV7-9 with TRBJ1-5, with 9 bases that match TRBD1. J lost 5 bases, V lost 4 bases, and 3 bases had no gene match. CDR1 SEHNR and CDR2 FQNEAQ come from the germline V gene (reference sequence). This CDR3 is 14 amino acids long. CDR3 region: CASSSGQGHQPQHF. The DNA for the CDR3 is TGTGCCAGCAGCTCCGGACAGGGGCATCAGCCCCAGCATTTT.

This clone appeared a few times. The J gene is TRBJ2-4, the V gene TRBV19; 8 bases line up with TRBD2. V dropped 5 bases and J dropped 2; count of bases not matched to a gene: 14. The CDR3 contains 18 residues. Germline V gives CDR1 LNHDA, CDR2 SQIVND (reference sequence). The CDR3 coding sequence is TGTGCCAGTAGTCCTTTAGCGGGATCATTTATTACCAAAAACATTCAGTACTTC. This encodes CASSPLAGSFITKNIQYF.

The V gene is TRBV12-3 or TRBV12-4, the J gene TRBJ1-5; D uncertain. Between the trimmed V and J ends, which lost 4 bases and 10 bases, there was a span of 11 bases. This CDR3 has 12 amino acids. The CDR3 DNA follows: TGTGCCAGCAGTTACGCCCAGAACCCCCAGCATTTT. Translated: CASSYAQNPQHF.

This clone was counted only a few times. Additional DNA sequences in this sample encode the identical CDR3. The chain is built from TRBV6-5 and TRBJ1-4; 7 bases are a match to TRBD1. V was clipped by 4 bases and J by 4 bases; unmatched bases: 3. This CDR3 region has 14 residues. Germline V lookup: CDR1 MNHEY, CDR2 SVGAGI. The CDR3 DNA follows: TGTGCCAGCAGTTGGACAGGTGATAATGAAAAACTGTTTTTT. It is translated as CASSWTGDNEKLFF.